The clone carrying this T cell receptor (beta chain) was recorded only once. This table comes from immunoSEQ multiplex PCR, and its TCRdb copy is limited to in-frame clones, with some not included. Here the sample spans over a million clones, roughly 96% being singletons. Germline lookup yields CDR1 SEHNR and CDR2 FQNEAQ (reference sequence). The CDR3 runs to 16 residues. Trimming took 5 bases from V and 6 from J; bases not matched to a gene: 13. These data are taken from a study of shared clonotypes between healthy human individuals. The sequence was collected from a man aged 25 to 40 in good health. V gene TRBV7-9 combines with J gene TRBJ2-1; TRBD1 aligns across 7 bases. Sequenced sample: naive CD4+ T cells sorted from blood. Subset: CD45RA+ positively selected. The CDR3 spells CASSLGWGQQVNEQFF. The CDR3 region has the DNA TGTGCCAGCAGCCTCGGATGGGGACAGCAAGTCAATGAGCAGTTCTTC.